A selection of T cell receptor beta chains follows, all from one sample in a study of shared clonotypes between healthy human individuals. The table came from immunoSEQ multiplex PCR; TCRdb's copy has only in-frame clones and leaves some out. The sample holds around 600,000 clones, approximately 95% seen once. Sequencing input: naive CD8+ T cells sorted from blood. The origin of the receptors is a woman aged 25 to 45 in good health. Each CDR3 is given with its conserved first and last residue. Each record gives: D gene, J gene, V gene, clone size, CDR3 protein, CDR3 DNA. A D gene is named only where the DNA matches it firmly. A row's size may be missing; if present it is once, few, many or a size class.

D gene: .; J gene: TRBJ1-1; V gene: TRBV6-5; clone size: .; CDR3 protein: CASTPVPNTEAFF; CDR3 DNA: TGTGCCAGCACCCCAGTCCCGAACACTGAAGCTTTCTTT
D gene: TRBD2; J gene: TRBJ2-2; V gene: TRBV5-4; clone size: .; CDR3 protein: CASNLVVASGSTGELFF; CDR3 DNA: TGTGCCAGCAACTTGGTTGTAGCTAGCGGGAGCACCGGGGAGCTGTTTTTT
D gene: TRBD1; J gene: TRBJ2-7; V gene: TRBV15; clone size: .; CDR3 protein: CATSRKDRLGEYF; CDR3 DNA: TGTGCCACCAGCAGGAAGGACAGGCTCGGGGAGTACTTC
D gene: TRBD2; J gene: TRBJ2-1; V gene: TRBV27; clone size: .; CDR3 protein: CASSPGTSGSYNEQFF; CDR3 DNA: TGTGCCAGCAGTCCGGGGACTAGCGGGTCCTACAATGAGCAGTTCTTC
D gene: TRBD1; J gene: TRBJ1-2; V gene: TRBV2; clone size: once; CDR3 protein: CASSVGQGLDGYTF; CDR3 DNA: TGTGCCAGCAGTGTGGGACAGGGCCTCGACGGCTACACCTTC
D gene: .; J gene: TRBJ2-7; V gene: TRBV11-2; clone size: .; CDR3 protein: CASSPRPGQQGNYEQYF; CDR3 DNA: TGTGCCAGCAGCCCAAGGCCCGGGCAGCAAGGGAACTACGAGCAGTACTTC
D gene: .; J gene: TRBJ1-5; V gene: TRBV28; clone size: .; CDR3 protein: CASSLAQGYQPQHF; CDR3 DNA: TGTGCCAGCAGTTTAGCGCAGGGGTATCAGCCCCAGCATTTT
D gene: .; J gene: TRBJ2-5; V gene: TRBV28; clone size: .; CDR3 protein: CASGSKTQYF; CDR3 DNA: TGTGCCAGCGGGTCCAAGACCCAGTACTTC
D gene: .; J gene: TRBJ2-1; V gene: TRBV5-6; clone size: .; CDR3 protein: CASSFGSASNNEQFF; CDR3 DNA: TGTGCCAGCAGCTTTGGTTCCGCCAGTAACAATGAGCAGTTCTTC
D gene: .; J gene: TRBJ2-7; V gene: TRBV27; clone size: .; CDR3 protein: CASSMTRGVLRGAYEQYF; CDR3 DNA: TGTGCCAGCAGTATGACTAGAGGGGTCCTACGAGGGGCATACGAGCAGTACTTC
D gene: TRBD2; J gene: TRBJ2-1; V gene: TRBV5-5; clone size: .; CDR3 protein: CASSLRASGSNNEQFF; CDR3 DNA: TGTGCCAGCAGCTTGAGGGCTAGCGGATCTAACAATGAGCAGTTCTTC
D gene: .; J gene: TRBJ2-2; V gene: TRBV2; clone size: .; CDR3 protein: CATEDKHRAGELFF; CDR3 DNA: TGTGCCACCGAGGACAAGCACCGGGCCGGGGAGCTGTTTTTT
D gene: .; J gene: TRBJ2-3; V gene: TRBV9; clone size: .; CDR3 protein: CASSAQTSGWDTDTQYF; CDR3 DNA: TGTGCCAGCAGCGCCCAGACGTCTGGGTGGGACACAGATACGCAGTATTTT
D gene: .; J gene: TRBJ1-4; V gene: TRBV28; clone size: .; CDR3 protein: CASSLVGQRNEKLFF; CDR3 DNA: TGTGCCAGCAGTTTAGTTGGACAACGTAATGAAAAACTGTTTTTT
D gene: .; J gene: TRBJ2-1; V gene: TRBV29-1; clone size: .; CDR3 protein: CSVGEWTRDNEQFF; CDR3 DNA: TGCAGCGTTGGGGAGTGGACTCGAGACAATGAGCAGTTCTTC
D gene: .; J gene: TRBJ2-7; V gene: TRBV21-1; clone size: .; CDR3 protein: CASSTLAVYEQYF; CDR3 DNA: TGTGCCAGCAGCACTCTAGCGGTCTACGAGCAGTACTTC
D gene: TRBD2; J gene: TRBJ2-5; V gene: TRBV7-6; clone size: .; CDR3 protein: CASSLGWTRDQETQYF; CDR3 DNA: TGTGCCAGCAGCTTAGGTTGGACTAGGGACCAAGAGACCCAGTACTTC
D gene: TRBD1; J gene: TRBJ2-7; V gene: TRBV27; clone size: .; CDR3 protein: CASSLDRFEQYF; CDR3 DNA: TGTGCCAGCAGTTTGGACAGGTTCGAGCAGTACTTC
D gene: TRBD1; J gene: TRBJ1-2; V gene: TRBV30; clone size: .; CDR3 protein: CACETGLGYTF; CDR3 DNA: TGTGCCTGTGAGACAGGGCTCGGCTACACCTTC
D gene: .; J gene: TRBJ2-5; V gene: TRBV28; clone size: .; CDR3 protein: CASGQETQYF; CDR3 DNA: TGTGCCAGCGGACAAGAGACCCAGTACTTC
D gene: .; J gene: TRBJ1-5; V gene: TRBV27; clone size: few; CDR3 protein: CASSFAGRNQPQHF; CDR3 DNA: TGTGCCAGCAGTTTCGCGGGTCGCAATCAGCCCCAGCATTTT
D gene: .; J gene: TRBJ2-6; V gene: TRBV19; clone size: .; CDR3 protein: CASIAGTGANVLTF; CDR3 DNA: TGTGCCAGTATCGCGGGGACTGGGGCCAACGTCCTGACTTTC
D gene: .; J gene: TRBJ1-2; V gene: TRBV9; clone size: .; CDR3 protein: CASSSEGLYGYTF; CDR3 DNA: TGTGCCAGCAGCTCGGAGGGGCTGTATGGCTACACCTTC
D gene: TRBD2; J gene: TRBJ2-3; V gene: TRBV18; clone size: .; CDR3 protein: CASSPLAGGPTDTQYF; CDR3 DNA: TGTGCCAGCTCACCCCTAGCGGGAGGGCCCACAGATACGCAGTATTTT
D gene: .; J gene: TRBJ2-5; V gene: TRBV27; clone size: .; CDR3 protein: CASRPTGAYQETQYF; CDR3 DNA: TGTGCCAGCAGACCGACAGGAGCGTACCAAGAGACCCAGTACTTC
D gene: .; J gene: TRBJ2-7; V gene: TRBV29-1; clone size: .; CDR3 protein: CSVRDPYEQYF; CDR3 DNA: TGCAGCGTTAGGGACCCTTACGAGCAGTACTTC
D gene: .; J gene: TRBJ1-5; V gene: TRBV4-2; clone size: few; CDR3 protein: CASSQEWSDRNQPQHF; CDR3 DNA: TGTGCCAGCAGCCAAGAATGGTCCGATCGCAATCAGCCCCAGCATTTT
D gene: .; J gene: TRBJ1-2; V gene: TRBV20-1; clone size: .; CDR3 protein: CSAPNHGYTF; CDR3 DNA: TGCAGTGCTCCTAACCATGGCTACACCTTC
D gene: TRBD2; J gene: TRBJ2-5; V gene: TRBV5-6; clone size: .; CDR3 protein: CASSFLTGGGTQYF; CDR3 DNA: TGTGCCAGCAGCTTCCTGACGGGCGGGGGGACCCAGTACTTC
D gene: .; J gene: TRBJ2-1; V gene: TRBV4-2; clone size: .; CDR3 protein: CASSQEALRPYNEQFF; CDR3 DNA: TGTGCCAGCAGCCAAGAAGCGTTACGTCCTTACAATGAGCAGTTCTTC
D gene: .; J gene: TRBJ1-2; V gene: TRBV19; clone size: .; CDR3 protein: CASSPSGPLYGYTF; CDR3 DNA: TGTGCCAGTAGCCCCTCCGGGCCTCTCTATGGCTACACCTTC
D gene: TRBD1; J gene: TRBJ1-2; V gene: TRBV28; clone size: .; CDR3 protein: CASQRQGSTYGYTF; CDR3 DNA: TGTGCCAGCCAACGACAGGGATCGACCTATGGCTACACCTTC
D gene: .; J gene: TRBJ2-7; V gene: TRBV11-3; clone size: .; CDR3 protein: CASSLAGAGEQYF; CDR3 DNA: TGTGCCAGCAGCTTAGCAGGGGCGGGGGAGCAGTACTTC
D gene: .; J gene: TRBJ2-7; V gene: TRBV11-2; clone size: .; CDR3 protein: CASSLGQGVYEQYF; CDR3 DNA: TGTGCCAGCAGCTTAGGGCAGGGCGTGTACGAGCAGTACTTC
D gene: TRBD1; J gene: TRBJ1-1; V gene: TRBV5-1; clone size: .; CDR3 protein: CASSPLGGGSLLNTEAFF; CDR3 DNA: TGCGCCAGCAGCCCCTTGGGAGGGGGCTCTCTCCTGAACACTGAAGCTTTCTTT
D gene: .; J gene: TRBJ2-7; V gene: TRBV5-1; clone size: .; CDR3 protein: CASSSGPGTYEQYF; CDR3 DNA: TGCGCCAGCAGCTCCGGACCCGGGACCTACGAGCAGTACTTC
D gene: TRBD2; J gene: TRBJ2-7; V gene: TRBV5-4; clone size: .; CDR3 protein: CASRLNSGTSGIEQYF; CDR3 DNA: TGTGCCAGCAGATTAAATTCCGGGACTAGCGGGATCGAGCAGTACTTC
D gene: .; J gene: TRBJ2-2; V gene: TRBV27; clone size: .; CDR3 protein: CASSPRQDTGELFF; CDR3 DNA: TGTGCCAGCAGTCCCCGACAGGACACCGGGGAGCTGTTTTTT
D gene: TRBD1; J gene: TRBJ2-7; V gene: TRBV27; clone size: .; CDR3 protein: CATDRGHEQYF; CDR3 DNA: TGTGCCACGGACAGGGGCCACGAGCAGTACTTC
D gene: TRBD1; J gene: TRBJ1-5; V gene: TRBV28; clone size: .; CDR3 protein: CASSTGGVQPQHF; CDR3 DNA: TGTGCCAGCTCGACAGGGGGCGTCCAGCCCCAGCATTTT
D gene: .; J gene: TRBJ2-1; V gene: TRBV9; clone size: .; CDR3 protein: CASSPSGSSYNEQFF; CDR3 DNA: TGTGCCAGCAGCCCCAGCGGGTCCTCCTACAATGAGCAGTTCTTC
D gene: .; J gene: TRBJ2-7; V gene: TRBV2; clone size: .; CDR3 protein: CASSEGGPPYEQYF; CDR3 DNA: TGTGCCAGCAGTGAAGGCGGTCCTCCCTACGAGCAGTACTTC
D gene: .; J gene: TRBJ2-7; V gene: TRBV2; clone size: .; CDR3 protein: CASSDFGTPRSHEQYF; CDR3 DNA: TGTGCCAGCAGTGACTTTGGGACTCCCCGCTCCCACGAGCAGTACTTC
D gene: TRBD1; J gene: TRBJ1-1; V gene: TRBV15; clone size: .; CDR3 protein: CATRNRGNTEAFF; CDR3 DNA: TGTGCCACCAGAAACAGGGGGAACACTGAAGCTTTCTTT
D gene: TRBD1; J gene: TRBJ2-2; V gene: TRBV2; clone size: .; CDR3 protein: CASRGVRDRANTGELFF; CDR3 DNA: TGTGCCAGCAGGGGGGTCCGGGACAGGGCGAACACCGGGGAGCTGTTTTTT
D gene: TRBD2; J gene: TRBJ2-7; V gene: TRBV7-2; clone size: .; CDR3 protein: CASSYQGLAGSIYEQYF; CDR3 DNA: TGTGCCAGCAGCTACCAAGGACTAGCGGGAAGTATTTACGAGCAGTACTTC
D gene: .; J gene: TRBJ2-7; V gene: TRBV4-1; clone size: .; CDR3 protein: CASSHIRRRARGGQYF; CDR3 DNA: TGCGCCAGCAGTCATATAAGACGGAGGGCCCGAGGGGGGCAGTACTTC
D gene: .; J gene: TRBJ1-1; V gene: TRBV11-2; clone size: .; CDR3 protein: CASSGGVSNTEAFF; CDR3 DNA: TGTGCCAGCAGCGGAGGTGTCTCGAACACTGAAGCTTTCTTT
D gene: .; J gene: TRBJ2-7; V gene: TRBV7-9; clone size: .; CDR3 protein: CASSLGPRLYF; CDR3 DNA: TGTGCCAGCAGCTTAGGGCCCAGGTTGTACTTC
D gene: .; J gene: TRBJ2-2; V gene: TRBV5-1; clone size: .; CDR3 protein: CASSLRPNTGELFF; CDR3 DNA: TGCGCCAGCAGCTTGAGGCCGAACACCGGGGAGCTGTTTTTT
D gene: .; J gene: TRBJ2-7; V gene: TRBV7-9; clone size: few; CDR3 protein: CASSLRWDEQYF; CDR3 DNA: TGTGCCAGCAGCCTTAGATGGGACGAGCAGTACTTC
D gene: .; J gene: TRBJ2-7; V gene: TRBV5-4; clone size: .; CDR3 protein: CASSTRKGGALTYEQYF; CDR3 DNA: TGTGCCAGCAGCACCCGTAAGGGGGGAGCCCTCACCTACGAGCAGTACTTC